The T cell receptor beta chain described here comes from a study of T cells after posttransplantation cyclophosphamide. Findings and caveats of the study: Later post-transplant blood repertoires were often dominated by donor CD8+ memory clones. Tissue-infiltrating T cells from skin or gut overlapped little with blood T cells. TRB clonality was highly associated with recipient CMV seropositivity and reactivation.

This clone appeared many times. Its antigen is unknown. The J segment lost 6 bases and the V segment lost 2 bases, leaving 8 bases of the junction unmatched. The CDR3 length is 15 residues. The germline V gene encodes CDR1 SGHVS and CDR2 FQNEAQ. This related bone marrow graft donor gave peripheral blood on the day of marrow donation. Using immunoSEQ multiplex PCR, the repertoire was profiled, and TCRdb retains in-frame clones only, with some absent. The table lists tens of thousands of clones, with no singletons. The source material was PBMCs. The rearrangement uses TRBV7-8 and TRBJ2-7; 9 nucleotides match TRBD2. The receptor was derived from a man aged 40-50 years in good health, CMV-negative, and a related stem cell transplant donor. CDR3 sequence (DNA): TGTGCCAGCAGCTTACCGGGGCTAGCGGGAAGCGAGCAGTACTTC. Encoded protein: CASSLPGLAGSEQYF.